This T cell receptor (beta chain) was sequenced in a study of cytomegalovirus exposure and HLA in healthy donors. Use of 60 Vbeta and 13 Jbeta primers characterized the PCR. Repertoires were generated with immunoSEQ multiplex PCR, while TCRdb's copy carries only in-frame clones and drops some. The sample yields some 120,000 clones, around 73% seen once. General study findings and limits: Links to common viral pathogens appeared, in a later analysis, for several of the most significant clusters.

Regarding this clone: The target antigen is unknown.

CDR3 length equals 13 residues. V lost 1 base and J lost 9, with 10 bases in between. Germline CDR1 MNHEY, CDR2 SMNVEV (reference sequence). This clonotype was sampled from a man between 50 and 59 years old in good health and CMV-seronegative. Sample: PBMCs. The chain couples TRBV27 to TRBJ2-1; D ambiguous. Here the CDR3 DNA reads TGTGCCAGCAGTTTATACCCGGGTGGTGAGCAGTTCTTC. Residues: CASSLYPGGEQFF.